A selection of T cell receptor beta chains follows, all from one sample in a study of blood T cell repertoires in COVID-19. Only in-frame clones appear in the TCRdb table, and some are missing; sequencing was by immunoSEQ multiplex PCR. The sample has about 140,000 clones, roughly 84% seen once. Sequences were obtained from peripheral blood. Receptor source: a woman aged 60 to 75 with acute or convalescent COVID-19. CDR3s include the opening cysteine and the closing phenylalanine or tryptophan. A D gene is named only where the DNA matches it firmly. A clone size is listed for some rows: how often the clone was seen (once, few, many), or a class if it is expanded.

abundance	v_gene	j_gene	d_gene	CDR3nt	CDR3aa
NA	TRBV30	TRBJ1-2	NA	TGTGCCTGGAGTGTAAGGGCGGGGTACTATGGCTACACCTTC	CAWSVRAGYYGYTF
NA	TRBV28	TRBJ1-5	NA	TGTGCCAGCACCAAGGACTTCAATCAGCCCCAGCATTTT	CASTKDFNQPQHF
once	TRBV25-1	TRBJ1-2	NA	TGTGCCACCGTCACAGTGGTAGAAGGCTACACCTTC	CATVTVVEGYTF
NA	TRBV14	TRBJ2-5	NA	TGTGCCAGCAGCCAAGGCCATTTCGGCAGGATGGGGAGGGAGACCCAGTACTTC	CASSQGHFGRMGRETQYF
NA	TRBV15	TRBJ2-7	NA	TGTGCCACCAGCAGAGACCCTGTTTACGAGCAGTACTTC	CATSRDPVYEQYF
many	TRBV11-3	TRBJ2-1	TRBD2	TGTGCCAGCAGCTTACTAGCGGCCATCAGCAGTGAGCAGTTCTTC	CASSLLAAISSEQFF
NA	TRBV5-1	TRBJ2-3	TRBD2	TGCGCCAGCAGCTTGGGGGTAGCGGGAGGTCCAGATACGCAGTATTTT	CASSLGVAGGPDTQYF
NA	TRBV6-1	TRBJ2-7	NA	TGTGCCAGCAGTGATGGTGGAGGGGGGGGCGCGGTGTCCTCCTACGAGCAGTACTTC	CASSDGGGGGAVSSYEQYF
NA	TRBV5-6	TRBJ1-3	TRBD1	TGTGCCAGCAGCTTGGGACAGGGCTTTGACTCTGGAAACACCATATATTTT	CASSLGQGFDSGNTIYF
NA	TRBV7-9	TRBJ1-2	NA	TGTGCCAGCAGCTTCGATGCCCTAAACTATGGCTACACCTTC	CASSFDALNYGYTF
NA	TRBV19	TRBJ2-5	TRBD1	TGTGCCAGTAGCTTCGCGGGACAGGGCAAAGAGACCCAGTACTTC	CASSFAGQGKETQYF
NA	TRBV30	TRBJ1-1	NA	TGTGCCTGGAGTGTGAACAGGGCTGGGAACACTGAAGCTTTCTTT	CAWSVNRAGNTEAFF
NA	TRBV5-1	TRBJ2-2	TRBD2	TGCGCCAGCAGCTTGAGCGGGAGGGTATCGGCCGGGGAGCTGTTTTTT	CASSLSGRVSAGELFF
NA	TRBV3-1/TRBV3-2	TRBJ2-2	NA	TGTGCCAGCAGCAAGTCCATGACAGACACCGGGGAGCTGTTTTTT	CASSKSMTDTGELFF
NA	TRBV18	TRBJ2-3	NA	TGTGCCAGCTCACCCACCCCGAGAGGGTCGGGAGATACGCAGTATTTT	CASSPTPRGSGDTQYF
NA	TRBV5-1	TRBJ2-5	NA	TGCGCCAGCAGCCGGAGACTAGAGGGGGAGACCCAGTACTTC	CASSRRLEGETQYF
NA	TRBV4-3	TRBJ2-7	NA	TGCGCCAGCAGCCAGGGGGACTCCATATACGAGCAGTACTTC	CASSQGDSIYEQYF
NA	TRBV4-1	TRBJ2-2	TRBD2	TGCGCCAGCAGCCTCCTTGGACTAGCGGGAGTGTACGGGGGCGGGGAGCTGTTTTTT	CASSLLGLAGVYGGGELFF
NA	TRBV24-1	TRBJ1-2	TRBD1	TGTGCCACCAGTGACCTAGGACAGGGGAACTATGGCTACACCTTC	CATSDLGQGNYGYTF
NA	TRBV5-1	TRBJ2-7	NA	TGCGCCAGCAGCGCACCTAGCTCCTACGAGCAGTACTTC	CASSAPSSYEQYF
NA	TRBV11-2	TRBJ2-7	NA	TGTGCCAGCAGCTCACCGGACTCGTTATTATACGAGCAGTACTTC	CASSSPDSLLYEQYF
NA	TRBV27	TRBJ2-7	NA	TGTGCCAGCAGTTTGACAGACTCCTACGAGCAGTACTTC	CASSLTDSYEQYF
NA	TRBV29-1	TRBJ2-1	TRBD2	TGCAGCGTTGAAGAGGGGACTAAAATAACAACGTATGAGCAGTTCTTC	CSVEEGTKITTYEQFF
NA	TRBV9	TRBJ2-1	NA	TGTGCCAGCAGCGATGCTCTAAGCTCCTACAATGAGCAGTTCTTC	CASSDALSSYNEQFF
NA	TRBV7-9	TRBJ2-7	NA	TGTGCCAGCAGCTTATCGGCAGGGCGAGGCGAGCAGTACTTC	CASSLSAGRGEQYF
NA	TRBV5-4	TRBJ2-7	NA	TGTGCCACCATAGATGGGGGGTCTCACGAGCAGTACTTC	CATIDGGSHEQYF
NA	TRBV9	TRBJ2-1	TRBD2	TGTGCCAGCAGCGTGGCCGGGACTAGCGGTTACAATGAGCAGTTCTTC	CASSVAGTSGYNEQFF
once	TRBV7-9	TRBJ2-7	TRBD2	TGTGCCAGCAGCTTAGCGGGGGGGTTCGACGAGCAGTACTTC	CASSLAGGFDEQYF
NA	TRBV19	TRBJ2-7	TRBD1	TGTGCCAGTAGTTACCGGGACAGGAGCTCCTACGAGCAGTACTTC	CASSYRDRSSYEQYF
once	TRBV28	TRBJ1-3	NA	TGTGCCAGCAGTTTTTCAGGGCCTACCGGAAACACCATATATTTT	CASSFSGPTGNTIYF
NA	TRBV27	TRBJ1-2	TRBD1	TGTGCCAGCAGGAATATCGGACAGGGGGCCCGTGGCTACACCTTC	CASRNIGQGARGYTF
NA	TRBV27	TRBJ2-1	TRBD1	TGTGCCAGCAGTTTAATAGGGACAGCCTTATACAATGAGCAGTTCTTC	CASSLIGTALYNEQFF
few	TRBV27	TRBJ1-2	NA	TGTGCCAGCAGAGATTCGCGGGGCGGGGGCTACACCTTC	CASRDSRGGGYTF
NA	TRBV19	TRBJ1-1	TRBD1	TGTGCCAGTAGTATAAGGACAGGGGGCGCGGACACTGAAGCTTTCTTT	CASSIRTGGADTEAFF
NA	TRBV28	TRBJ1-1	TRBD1	TGTGCCAGCATGTCAGGGGGTTCCTTTGGAGCTTTCTTT	CASMSGGSFGAFF
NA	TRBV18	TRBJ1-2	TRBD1	TGTGCCAGCTCACCGACAGGGACGGGCTACACCTTC	CASSPTGTGYTF
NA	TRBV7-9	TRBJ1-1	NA	TGTGCCAGCAGCGGCCGACAGAGCCCCGCGAACACTGAAGCTTTCTTT	CASSGRQSPANTEAFF
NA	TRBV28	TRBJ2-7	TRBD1	TGTGCCAGCAGTCCCACGTCCTGGACAGGGGGGTCCTACGAGCAGTACTTC	CASSPTSWTGGSYEQYF
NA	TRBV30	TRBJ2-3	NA	TGTGCCTGGGAAACAGGACCTTGGGCAGATACGCAGTATTTT	CAWETGPWADTQYF
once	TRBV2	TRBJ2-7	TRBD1	TGTGCCAGCAAGGACGGGACAGGGGGCTCCTACGAGCAGTACTTC	CASKDGTGGSYEQYF
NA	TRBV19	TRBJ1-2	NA	TGTGCCACCCAACACTTCAGGACTCCGGAGGGCTACACCTTC	CATQHFRTPEGYTF
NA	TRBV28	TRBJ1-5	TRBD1	TGTGCCAGCAGACAGACAGGGGGTAACAATCAGCCCCAGCATTTT	CASRQTGGNNQPQHF
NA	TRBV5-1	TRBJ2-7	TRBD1	TGCGCCAGCAAAGGACAGGGGGTCTCCTACGAGCAGTACTTC	CASKGQGVSYEQYF
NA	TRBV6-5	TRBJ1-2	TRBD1	TGTGCCAGCAGTTACGATGCAGGGGGTGGCTACACCTTC	CASSYDAGGGYTF
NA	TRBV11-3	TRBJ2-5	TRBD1	TGTGCCAGCAGCTTAGACGGGACAGGGCGTCGGACCCAGTACTTC	CASSLDGTGRRTQYF
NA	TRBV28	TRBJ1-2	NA	TGTGCCAGCATGTCAAACTATGGCTACACCTTC	CASMSNYGYTF
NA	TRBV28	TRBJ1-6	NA	TGTGCCAGCAGGAGGAAGGTCTCAAATAATTCACCCCTCCACTTT	CASRRKVSNNSPLHF
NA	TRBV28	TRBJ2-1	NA	TGTGCCAGTCGTCCGTCGGCAGGGGACAATGAGCAGTTCTTC	CASRPSAGDNEQFF
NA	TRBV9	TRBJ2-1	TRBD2	TGTGCCAGCAGCGTAGAGGGACTAGCGGGAGAGGTTGAGCAGTTCTTC	CASSVEGLAGEVEQFF
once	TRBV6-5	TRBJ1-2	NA	TGTGCCAGCGGCCTCCAGTTTGGGCTTGGCTATGGCTACACCTTC	CASGLQFGLGYGYTF
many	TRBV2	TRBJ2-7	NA	TGTGCCAGCAGCGGCTCCTACGAGCAGTACTTC	CASSGSYEQYF
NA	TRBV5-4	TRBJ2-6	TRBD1	TGTGCCAGCAGCACAGGGGGCGATGGGGCCAACGTCCTGACTTTC	CASSTGGDGANVLTF
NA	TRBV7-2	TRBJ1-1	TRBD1	TGTGCCAGCAGCTTAAGGGGGCGGGAGGCTGAAGCTTTCTTT	CASSLRGREAEAFF
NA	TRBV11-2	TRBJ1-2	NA	TGTGCCAGCAGCCCGGACACTAACTATGGCTACACCTTC	CASSPDTNYGYTF
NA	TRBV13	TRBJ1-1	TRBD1	TGTGCCAGCAGCTTACAGGGGGACAGGGGCCCCATGAACACTGAAGCTTTCTTT	CASSLQGDRGPMNTEAFF
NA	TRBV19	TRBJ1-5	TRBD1	TGTGCCAGTAGTATAGATTTGCGGACAGGGGTGGGCAATCAGCCCCAGCATTTT	CASSIDLRTGVGNQPQHF
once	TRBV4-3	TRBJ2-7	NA	TGCGCCAGCAGCCCCGCGGTGGGAGCCTACGAGCAGTACTTC	CASSPAVGAYEQYF
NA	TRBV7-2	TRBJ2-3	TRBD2	TGTGCCAGCAGCCCTGGTGGGACTAGACGTGCAGATACGCAGTATTTT	CASSPGGTRRADTQYF